Here is one TCR beta chain with its context. This sample was included in a study of cytomegalovirus exposure and HLA in healthy donors. Germline V gene lookup returns CDR1 SGHTA and CDR2 FQGTGA. The CDR3 totals 15 residues. The V and J ends lost 2 bases and 5 bases, in that order; junction bases with no gene match: 4. The PCR used 60 Vbeta and 13 Jbeta primers. Sequencing used immunoSEQ multiplex PCR; TCRdb keeps in-frame clones, though not all of them. The sample lists about 90,000 clones; around 79% were seen once. The clonotype originates from a woman aged 40 to 55 in good health and CMV-seropositive. The V and J genes are TRBV7-3 and TRBJ2-2; 8 bases are a match to TRBD1. Sequenced input: PBMCs. The CDR3 loop reads CASSLYTGGTGELFF. The CDR3 coding sequence is TGTGCCAGCAGCTTATACACAGGGGGGACCGGGGAGCTGTTTTTT.